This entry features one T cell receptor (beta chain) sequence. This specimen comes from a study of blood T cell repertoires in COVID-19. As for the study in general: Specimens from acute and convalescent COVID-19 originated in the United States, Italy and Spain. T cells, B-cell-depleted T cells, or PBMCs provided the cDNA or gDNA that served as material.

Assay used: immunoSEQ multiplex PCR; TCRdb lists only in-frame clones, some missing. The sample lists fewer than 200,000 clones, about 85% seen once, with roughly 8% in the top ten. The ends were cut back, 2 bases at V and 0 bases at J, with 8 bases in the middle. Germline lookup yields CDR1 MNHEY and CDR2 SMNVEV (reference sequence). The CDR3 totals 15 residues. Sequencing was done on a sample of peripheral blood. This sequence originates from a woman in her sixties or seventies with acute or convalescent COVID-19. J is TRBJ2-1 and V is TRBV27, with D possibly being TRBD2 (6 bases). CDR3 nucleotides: TGTGCCAGCAGTTTAGGGAGGAGCTCCTACAATGAGCAGTTCTTC. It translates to CASSLGRSSYNEQFF.